Shown below are 30 T cell receptor beta chains from a single sample sequenced in a study of cytomegalovirus exposure and HLA in healthy donors. Some clones are missing from TCRdb's copy, which holds only in-frame ones; the method was immunoSEQ multiplex PCR. The profile shows fewer than 200,000 clones, 85% of them singletons. Specimen: PBMCs. The receptor set was obtained from a man younger than 35 in good health and CMV-seropositive.

Details on this clone: Germline and junction disagree at one end, which may indicate a read error. This CDR3 reads CASSQDRLDYGYTF. The CDR3 region has the DNA TGTGCCAGCAGTCAAGACAGGCTGGACTATGGCTACACCTTC. V is TRBV4-2 and J is TRBJ1-2; D possibly corresponds to TRBD1 (6 bases). The CDR3 runs 14 residues. Germline values: CDR1 LGHNA, CDR2 YNFKEQ.

The chain recombines TRBV29-1 with TRBJ1-1, with D uncertain. The CDR3 totals 10 residues. Trimming removed 4 bases from V and 8 bases from J, with 8 bases in between. CDR1 is SQVTM and CDR2 is ANQGSEA in the germline V gene. The CDR3 loop is CSVVTEEAFF. CDR3 bases: TGCAGCGTTGTAACGGAGGAAGCTTTCTTT.

This CDR3 reads CASSSERNTEAFF. The CDR3 DNA reads as TGTGCCAGCAGCTCTGAGAGGAACACTGAAGCTTTCTTT. This chain uses TRBV7-3 with TRBJ1-1; D is uncertain. Trimming shortened V by 4 bases and J by 1 base, and 7 bases separated the two germline ends. The germline V gene has CDR1 SGHTA and CDR2 FQGTGA. The CDR3 consists of 13 residues.

The rearrangement uses TRBV27 and TRBJ2-7, with TRBD1 matching over 10 bases. Unmatched junction bases numbered 13, after V lost 3 bases and J lost 2 bases. The CDR3 loop spans 18 amino acids. Germline CDR1 is MNHEY and CDR2 is SMNVEV (reference sequence). The CDR3 DNA follows: TGTGCCAGCAGTTTGTCCCGGGACAGGGGACCTAGGCCCTACGAGCAGTACTTC. It specifies CASSLSRDRGPRPYEQYF.

The chain uses TRBV13 and TRBJ2-7; 11 nucleotides agree with TRBD2. Trimming took 6 bases from V and 6 from J; bases not matched to a gene: 10. CDR3 length: 15 amino acids. Germline values: CDR1 PRHDT, CDR2 FYEKMQ (reference sequence). The CDR3 region is CASSQTSGGRSEQYF. The CDR3 bases are TGTGCCAGCAGTCAAACTAGCGGGGGCCGGTCCGAGCAGTACTTC. Together with reference TRBV13 and TRBJ2-7, the CDR3 gives the full variable domain: AAGVIQSPRHLIKEKRETATLKCYPIPRHDTVYWYQQGPGQDPQFLISFYEKMQSDKGSIPDRFSAQQFSDYHSELNMSSLELGDSALYFCASSQTSGGRSEQYFGPGTRLTVT.

Note on this clone: The junction departs from germline at one end; a sequencing error may be responsible. The chain uses TRBV7-8 and TRBJ2-7; 9 positions agree with TRBD2. There are 16 residues in the CDR3. Per the germline V gene, CDR1 is SGHVS and CDR2 is FQNEAQ. In DNA, the CDR3 is TGTGCTAGCAGCTCCCACCGGACTAGCGCATCCTACGAGCAGTACTTC. Translation gives CASSSHRTSASYEQYF.

The genes are TRBV27 and TRBJ2-6, with D perhaps TRBD2 (6 bases). The germline V gene encodes CDR1 MNHEY and CDR2 SMNVEV (reference sequence). Trimming cost V 9 bases and J 4 bases, with 25 bases left between them. This CDR3 contains 18 residues. The CDR3 protein is CASSRGAGTVWGANVLTF. The CDR3 DNA sequence: TGTGCCAGTTCCCGTGGGGCGGGAACCGTCTGGGGGGCCAACGTCCTGACTTTC. Filled out from reference TRBV27 and TRBJ2-6, the complete variable domain reads EAQVTQNPRYLITVTGKKLTVTCSQNMNHEYMSWYRQDPGLGLRQIYYSMNVEVTDKGDVPEGYKVSRKEKRNFPLILESPSPNQTSLYFCASSRGAGTVWGANVLTFGAGSRLTVL.

The J gene is TRBJ1-2, the V gene TRBV6-1; 7 bases line up with TRBD1. CDR3 size: 15 residues. V was pared by 1 base and J by 4 bases, with 6 bases of the junction left unmatched. The germline V gene encodes CDR1 MNHNS and CDR2 SASEGT. The DNA for the CDR3 is TGTGCCAGCAGTGAAGAGGGACAGACTATCTATGGCTACACCTTC. Encoded protein: CASSEEGQTIYGYTF.

The chain couples TRBV28 to TRBJ1-6; 8 nucleotides agree with TRBD1. This CDR3 is 14 amino acids long. Germline trimming cut 1 base from V and 9 bases from J; bases unmatched to any gene: 2. Germline CDR1 is MDHEN and CDR2 is SYDVKM. The CDR3 bases are TGTGCCAGCAGTTTATCGGACAGGGTTTCACCCCTCCACTTT. Translating gives CASSLSDRVSPLHF.

This clone was observed a few times. The chain employs TRBV7-8 and TRBJ2-7; 9 nucleotides match TRBD1. Germline trimming cut 2 bases from V and 3 bases from J; bases unmatched to any gene: 11. CDR1 SGHVS and CDR2 FQNEAQ come from the germline V gene. The CDR3 consists of 17 residues. The CDR3 loop is CASSLKRVGTGFYEQYF. The CDR3 DNA is TGTGCCAGCAGCTTAAAAAGGGTCGGGACAGGGTTCTACGAGCAGTACTTC.

CDR3 sequence reads: CASSPFEAPQPQHF. The CDR3 bases are TGTGCCAGCTCACCTTTCGAAGCCCCACAGCCCCAGCATTTT. The rearrangement uses TRBV18 and TRBJ1-5; D call uncertain. The V gene's germline CDR1 is KGHSH and CDR2 LQKENI. This CDR3 has 14 residues. Trimming left V 3 bases short and J 7 bases short, with 13 bases between.

This clone was seen once. This chain links TRBV19 with TRBJ2-2; no clear D gene. This CDR3 contains 14 residues. Looked up from germline, CDR1 is LNHDA and CDR2 is SQIVND (reference sequence). V was clipped by 5 bases and J by 4 bases, with 11 bases between them. CDR3 coding DNA: TGTGCCAGTAGTCCCAGGTTTGTCACCGGGGAGCTGTTTTTT. It encodes CASSPRFVTGELFF. Full variable domain (remainder filled in from reference TRBV19 and TRBJ2-2): DGGITQSPKYLFRKEGQNVTLSCEQNLNHDAMYWYRQDPGQGLRLIYYSQIVNDFQKGDIAEGYSVSREKKESFPLTVTSAQKNPTAFYLCASSPRFVTGELFFGEGSRLTVL.

Remarks on this clone: Other nucleotide sequences in the sample specify the same CDR3. The J gene is TRBJ2-1, the V gene TRBV27; TRBD2 matches 11 bases. Germline V CDR1 and CDR2: MNHEY, SMNVEV (reference sequence). Unmatched junction bases numbered 3, after V lost 5 bases and J lost 3 bases. The CDR3 spans 15 residues. CDR3 sequence reads: CASSPGTSGYNEQFF. The CDR3 DNA is TGTGCCAGCAGTCCCGGGACTAGCGGCTACAATGAGCAGTTCTTC.

The V and J genes are TRBV27 and TRBJ2-5; 10 bases map to TRBD1. The CDR3 has 16 residues. Germline CDR1 is MNHEY and CDR2 is SMNVEV (reference sequence). Losses at the gene ends were 8 bases for V and 3 bases for J; bases not matched to a gene: 12. The CDR3 loop reads CASSSSGDRGKETQYF. CDR3 DNA sequence: TGTGCCAGCTCCTCGTCAGGGGACAGGGGAAAAGAGACCCAGTACTTC.

The rearrangement uses TRBV2 and TRBJ2-7; 12 bases are shared with TRBD1. This CDR3 is built from 15 residues. Germline CDR1 SNHLY, CDR2 FYNNEI. The J segment lost 5 bases and the V segment lost 10 bases, leaving 12 bases of the junction unmatched. The DNA of the CDR3 is TGTGCCACCGGCCCCGGGACAGGGGGCGGGCACGAGCAGTACTTC. Protein sequence: CATGPGTGGGHEQYF.

CDR3 nucleotides: TGCGCCAGCAGTGAGTCGACAGGTAGCGGGGCCCCCTACGAGCAGTACTTC. Protein product: CASSESTGSGAPYEQYF. The chain combines TRBV10-2 with TRBJ2-7; 8 bases are a match to TRBD2. The CDR3 runs to 17 residues. Germline V CDR1 and CDR2: WSHSY, SAAADI. With V trimmed by 0 bases and J by 2 bases, 9 bases remained unmatched.

The CDR3 coding sequence is TGTGCCAGCTCACGCCTACCGGGACAGGGGAGAGTGGGCGGCAATCAGCCCCAGCATTTT. It encodes CASSRLPGQGRVGGNQPQHF. The genes are TRBV18 and TRBJ1-5; 10 nucleotides line up with TRBD1. With V trimmed by 4 bases and J by 2 bases, 17 bases remained unmatched. This CDR3 is built from 20 residues. Germline CDR1 KGHSH, CDR2 LQKENI.

V and J are TRBV28 and TRBJ1-2; D unclear. The CDR3 covers 13 residues. The V gene lost 4 bases and the J gene lost 8 bases, with 14 bases spanning the gap. Per germline, CDR1 MDHEN and CDR2 SYDVKM. The CDR3 spells CASSSPGMGGYTF. The CDR3 DNA follows: TGTGCCAGCAGTTCGCCGGGGATGGGAGGCTACACCTTC.

CDR3 in amino acids: CASSLILEARPQETQYF. DNA for the CDR3: TGTGCCAGCAGCTTAATATTGGAGGCGCGGCCCCAAGAGACCCAGTACTTC. The rearrangement links TRBV7-9 to TRBJ2-5; a possible D gene is TRBD2 (5 bases). The CDR3 covers 17 residues. Deletions cut 2 bases from V and 1 base from J, with 17 bases between. Germline CDR1 is SEHNR and CDR2 is FQNEAQ (reference sequence).

A few counts support this clone. CDR3 sequence reads: CASRNSPAPQETQYF. CDR3 bases: TGTGCCAGCAGAAACAGCCCGGCGCCCCAAGAGACCCAGTACTTC. The chain uses TRBV6-5 and TRBJ2-5; unclear D gene. V was shortened by 6 bases and J by 1 base, with 15 bases between the two germline ends. The germline gives CDR1 MNHEY, CDR2 SVGAGI. CDR3 size: 15 residues.

This clone occurred a few times. The chain couples TRBV7-9 to TRBJ2-7; 8 bases are a match to TRBD1. V lost 7 bases, J lost 5 bases, and 4 bases stayed unmatched. The length of the CDR3 is 12 residues. Germline loops: CDR1 SEHNR, CDR2 FQNEAQ (reference sequence). CDR3 sequence (DNA): TGTGCCAGCATCGACAGGGGCAACGAGCAGTACTTC. Protein sequence: CASIDRGNEQYF.

The rearrangement links TRBV7-8 to TRBJ1-5; 8 bases are a match to TRBD1. Germline-derived CDR1 and CDR2 are SGHVS and FQNEAQ. V lost 1 base and J lost 7; bases outside the gene matches: 3. The CDR3 consists of 14 residues. In DNA, the CDR3 is TGTGCCAGCAGCTTAGAGACAGGGGACCAGCCCCAGCATTTT. Translating it yields CASSLETGDQPQHF.

The J gene is TRBJ2-7, the V gene TRBV19; the D gene is possibly TRBD2 (6 bases). This CDR3 contains 16 residues. The V end lost 3 bases, the J end lost 1 base, and 16 bases lay between the germline ends. Germline V gene lookup returns CDR1 LNHDA and CDR2 SQIVND (reference sequence). CDR3: CASSIGRGALSYEQYF. The CDR3 nucleotides are TGTGCCAGTAGTATCGGGCGGGGAGCGCTTTCCTACGAGCAGTACTTC.

The chain is built from TRBV18 and TRBJ2-1; D remains ambiguous. The CDR3 has 12 residues. V was shortened by 2 bases and J by 7 bases, with 6 bases between the two germline ends. CDR1 and CDR2 (germline): KGHSH, LQKENI. The chain's CDR3 is CASSPFGNEQFF. CDR3 coding DNA: TGTGCCAGCTCACCATTCGGGAATGAGCAGTTCTTC.

The chain joins TRBV27 to TRBJ1-5; D is perhaps TRBD1 (5 bases). V was cut by 5 bases and J by 4 bases, with 15 bases left in between. Germline CDR1 MNHEY, CDR2 SMNVEV (reference sequence). The CDR3 consists of 15 residues. CDR3 loop: CASSPRRGPNQPQHF. In DNA form, the CDR3 reads TGTGCCAGCAGTCCCCGGAGGGGCCCAAATCAGCCCCAGCATTTT.

This sequence joins TRBV27 and TRBJ2-1; D is perhaps TRBD2 (6 bases). The CDR3 runs 14 residues. Germline V CDR1 and CDR2: MNHEY, SMNVEV (reference sequence). Trimming took 1 base from V and 10 from J, leaving 14 bases between them. CDR3 sequence: CASSLWTGLGEQFF. The CDR3, as DNA: TGTGCCAGCAGTTTATGGACGGGACTGGGAGAGCAGTTCTTC.

A note on this clone: Other DNA sequences in the same sample also yield this CDR3. DNA for the CDR3: TGCAGCGTTGAAGGGGGCGATTCTTATGAGCAGTACTTC. Its translation is CSVEGGDSYEQYF. The chain couples TRBV29-1 to TRBJ2-7; TRBD1 is a possible D gene (5 bases). V lost 1 base and J 7 bases, leaving 14 bases between the germline ends. Germline CDR1 and CDR2: SQVTM and ANQGSEA. The length of the CDR3 is 13 residues.

V gene TRBV18 combines with J gene TRBJ1-4; D is ambiguous. Germline assignment: CDR1 KGHSH and CDR2 LQKENI. The CDR3 loop spans 15 amino acids. Deletions cut 4 bases from V and 6 bases from J, with 15 bases between. CDR3: CASSLNGMEDEKLFF. DNA for the CDR3: TGTGCCAGCTCACTCAACGGGATGGAAGATGAAAAACTGTTTTTT.

V gene TRBV6-5 combines with J gene TRBJ2-3; 8 nucleotides line up with TRBD2. CDR1 MNHEY and CDR2 SVGAGI come from the germline V gene. The CDR3 spans 15 residues. J lost 6 bases, V lost 0 bases, and 5 bases had no gene match. DNA of the CDR3: TGTGCCAGCAGTTACTCAGCGGGGGTTGGTGATACGCAGTATTTT. This translates into CASSYSAGVGDTQYF.

The rearrangement joins TRBV9 to TRBJ2-6; the D gene is possibly TRBD1 (6 bases). CDR1 and CDR2 from the germline V gene are SGDLS and YYNGEE. V was shortened by 3 bases and J by 2 bases, with 6 bases between the two germline ends. The CDR3 contains 14 residues. The CDR3 DNA follows: TGTGCCAGCAGCGAGGGGGCTGGGGCCAACGTCCTGACTTTC. Protein sequence: CASSEGAGANVLTF.